Below are 24 T cell receptor beta chains sequenced from a single sample in a study of T cell responses to AZD1222 COVID-19 vaccine. Sequenced by immunoSEQ multiplex PCR; TCRdb stores in-frame clones only, minus some. The table shows roughly 130,000 clones, with 91% occurring only once. Source: peripheral blood, taken on day 0 of AZD1222 vaccination. These receptors were obtained from an adult in good health.

This clone was observed a few times. The chain uses TRBV7-9 and TRBJ1-1; TRBD1 is a possible D gene (5 bases). The germline CDR1 and CDR2 sequences are SEHNR and FQNEAQ (reference sequence). This CDR3 has 15 amino acids. Trimming left V 1 base short and J 3 bases short, with 12 bases between. The CDR3: CASSLDSIGDTEAFF. CDR3 DNA sequence: TGTGCCAGCAGCTTAGATAGTATAGGGGACACTGAAGCTTTCTTT.

This clone was seen more than once but under ten times. V and J are TRBV7-2 and TRBJ2-7, with 10 bases fitting TRBD1. Germline V gene sequence: CDR1 SGHTA, CDR2 FQGNSA. With V trimmed by 3 bases and J by 3 bases, 14 bases remained unmatched. This CDR3 comprises 18 residues. The DNA for the CDR3 is TGTGCCAGCAGCTTTTACCCCCGGACAGGGGGACGGTACTACGAGCAGTACTTC. As protein: CASSFYPRTGGRYYEQYF.

The genes are TRBV7-2 and TRBJ2-1; perhaps TRBD2 as D (5 bases). The germline gives CDR1 SGHTA, CDR2 FQGNSA. The CDR3 sequence is 11 residues long. Trimming took 5 bases from V and 15 from J, leaving 14 bases between them. The CDR3 nucleotides are TGTGCCAGCAGCACCGGGATCCCACGGTTCTTC. This sequence encodes CASSTGIPRFF.

The chain carries TRBV9 and TRBJ1-2, with D maybe TRBD1 (5 bases). From germline, CDR1 is SGDLS and CDR2 YYNGEE. The V end was cut by 0 bases, the J end by 3 bases, with 9 bases between. This CDR3 has 14 amino acids. The CDR3 DNA is TGTGCCAGCAGCGTAGAGGTCAGGGACTATGGCTACACCTTC. Its protein is CASSVEVRDYGYTF.

The chain has TRBV4-3 and TRBJ2-7, with D tentatively TRBD2 (6 bases). The CDR3 sequence is 14 residues long. In germline, CDR1 is LGHNA, CDR2 YSLEER. The germline V and J ends were trimmed by 1 base and 3 bases, with 10 bases remaining between them. The CDR3: CASSQGGAVYEQYF. CDR3 DNA sequence: TGCGCCAGCAGCCAAGGCGGGGCCGTCTACGAGCAGTACTTC.

The rearrangement links TRBV4-3 to TRBJ2-5; a weak D match, TRBD1 (5 bases). CDR1 LGHNA and CDR2 YSLEER come from the germline V gene. CDR3 length: 16 amino acids. V lost 0 bases to trimming and J lost 5 bases, with 16 bases between them. CDR3 loop: CASSQDDQAGSETQYF. DNA for the CDR3: TGCGCCAGCAGCCAAGATGATCAGGCAGGGTCGGAGACCCAGTACTTC.

The chain links TRBV12-3 or TRBV12-4 to TRBJ1-4; unclear D gene. Trimming left V 5 bases short and J 8 bases short, with 12 bases between. This CDR3 is built from 13 residues. This CDR3 reads CASSTGGGEKLFF. The CDR3 coding sequence is TGTGCCAGCAGTACTGGAGGCGGGGAAAAACTGTTTTTT.

This chain uses TRBV10-1 with TRBJ2-1, with a possible D match to TRBD1 (5 bases). V lost 2 bases and J 6 bases, leaving 8 bases between the germline ends. Germline lookup yields CDR1 WNHNN and CDR2 SYGVQD (reference sequence). There are 13 residues in the CDR3. The chain's CDR3 is CASSETGPNEQFF. The DNA of the CDR3 is TGCGCCAGCAGTGAGACAGGCCCCAATGAGCAGTTCTTC.

This rearrangement joins TRBV6-1 to TRBJ1-3, with D perhaps matching TRBD1 (6 bases). The CDR3 length is 16 residues. From germline, CDR1 is MNHNS and CDR2 SASEGT. The V end was cut by 2 bases, the J end by 0 bases, with 11 bases between. The CDR3 DNA is TGTGCCAGCAGTGAAACAGGGACCTCCTCTGGAAACACCATATATTTT. Translating it yields CASSETGTSSGNTIYF.

This clone was observed once. This chain connects TRBV6-2 or TRBV6-3 to TRBJ1-2; no clear D gene. Germline-derived CDR1 and CDR2 are MNHEY and SVGEGT. This CDR3 has 16 amino acids. The V end was cut by 3 bases, the J end by 3 bases, with 17 bases between. This CDR3 is CASSYQISQPDYGYTF. As DNA, the CDR3 is TGTGCCAGCAGTTATCAAATCTCCCAACCCGACTATGGCTACACCTTC.

The chain combines TRBV27 with TRBJ1-1, with 7 nucleotides matching TRBD1. Germline assignment: CDR1 MNHEY and CDR2 SMNVEV (reference sequence). Trimming removed 4 bases from V and 2 bases from J; junction bases left unmatched: 4. This CDR3 comprises 14 residues. CDR3 loop: CASSSTGTNTEAFF. Written as DNA, the CDR3 is TGTGCCAGCAGTTCGACAGGGACCAACACTGAAGCTTTCTTT.

CDR3 sequence: CSVSGTSVFNEQFF. DNA of the CDR3: TGCAGCGTTTCCGGGACTAGCGTCTTCAATGAGCAGTTCTTC. V usage is TRBV29-1 and J usage is TRBJ2-1; 10 nucleotides align to TRBD2. V shed 5 bases and J 6 bases; nucleotides not matched to a gene: 7. Per the germline V gene, CDR1 is SQVTM and CDR2 is ANQGSEA. The CDR3 is made up of 14 amino acids.

This clone has just a few counts. The chain couples TRBV18 to TRBJ1-1; tentative D call: TRBD1 (6 bases). CDR3 length equals 14 residues. The germline V gene encodes CDR1 KGHSH and CDR2 LQKENI. Trimming shortened V by 2 bases and J by 4 bases, and 11 bases separated the two germline ends. The CDR3 sequence: CASSPAQGVTEAFF. CDR3 sequence (DNA): TGTGCCAGCTCACCAGCACAGGGCGTCACTGAAGCTTTCTTT.

The V gene is TRBV11-2, the J gene TRBJ1-1; no reliable D call. V lost 3 bases to trimming and J lost 4 bases, with 3 bases between them. Germline values: CDR1 SGHAT, CDR2 FQNNGV. The CDR3 has 11 amino acids. Here the CDR3 reads CASSFGTEAFF. The CDR3, as DNA: TGTGCCAGCAGCTTCGGCACTGAAGCTTTCTTT.

The gene calls are TRBV3-1 (or the pseudogene TRBV3-2) and TRBJ2-3, with D possibly being TRBD2 (6 bases). This CDR3 has 14 amino acids. Deletions cut 4 bases from V and 6 bases from J, with 14 bases between. CDR1 and CDR2 from the germline V gene are LGHDT and YNNKEL (reference sequence). CDR3 in amino acids: CASSLGGGADTQYF. The CDR3 DNA is TGTGCCAGCAGCCTCGGGGGTGGGGCGGATACGCAGTATTTT.

The rearrangement uses TRBV13 and TRBJ2-4; D not resolved. Germline CDR1 PRHDT, CDR2 FYEKMQ (reference sequence). The CDR3 spans 12 residues. Trimming removed 0 bases from V and 3 bases from J, with 0 bases in between. The CDR3, as DNA: TGTGCCAGCAGCTTAGGCAAAAACATTCAGTACTTC. It specifies CASSLGKNIQYF.

The chain links TRBV23-1 to TRBJ1-3; D perhaps matches TRBD1 (5 bases). TRBV23-1 is an open reading frame, and its role is uncertain. V was trimmed by 9 bases and J by 9 bases, leaving 27 bases between them. This CDR3 has 16 residues. The CDR3 nucleotides are TGCGCCAGTGAACCTACCGGGGCGCAGTGGGGCGGCACCATATATTTT. Protein sequence: CASEPTGAQWGGTIYF.

This chain uses TRBV14 with TRBJ1-2, with 7 bases that match TRBD1. The germline V gene encodes CDR1 SGHDN and CDR2 FVKESK. V lost 4 bases to trimming and J lost 0 bases; unmatched junction nucleotides: 5. The CDR3 covers 15 residues. The CDR3 loop reads CASSPRDRPNYGYTF. The DNA for the CDR3 is TGTGCCAGCAGCCCACGGGACAGACCTAACTATGGCTACACCTTC.

This sequence joins TRBV5-1 and TRBJ2-1; 13 bases are shared with TRBD2. The CDR3 consists of 14 residues. Germline CDR1 SGHRS, CDR2 YFSETQ. Unmatched junction bases numbered 8, after V lost 7 bases and J lost 10 bases. CDR3 nucleotide sequence: TGCGCCAGCGGGGTTGGACTAGCGGGAGAGGAGCAGTTCTTC. This gives the protein CASGVGLAGEEQFF.

The J gene is TRBJ2-5, the V gene TRBV29-1, with D uncertain. Trimming removed 4 bases from V and 1 base from J, with 10 bases in between. CDR1 is SQVTM and CDR2 is ANQGSEA in the germline V gene. The CDR3 contains 13 residues. The CDR3 reads CSVVAGFQETQYF. The CDR3 DNA follows: TGCAGCGTTGTCGCAGGCTTCCAAGAGACCCAGTACTTC.

This sequence joins TRBV12-5 and TRBJ1-5; 7 bases are shared with TRBD1. Germline CDR1 is LGHNT and CDR2 is FRNRAP. The CDR3 has 19 amino acids. After removal of 1 base from V and 1 base from J, the junction contained 13 bases not matched to a gene. CDR3 protein: CASGLAGGWVSSSNQPQHF. In DNA form, the CDR3 reads TGTGCTAGTGGTTTGGCAGGGGGTTGGGTATCATCAAGCAATCAGCCCCAGCATTTT.

The chain has TRBV10-1 and TRBJ2-2; unclear D gene. V was clipped by 8 bases and J by 4 bases, with 8 bases between them. Germline CDR1 reads WNHNN; CDR2 reads SYGVQD (reference sequence). CDR3 length: 12 residues. This chain's CDR3 is CASSRRTGELFF. CDR3 in DNA: TGCGCCAGCTCAAGACGCACCGGGGAGCTGTTTTTT.

This chain links TRBV5-1 with TRBJ2-3; 8 bases agree with TRBD1. The CDR3 covers 16 residues. With 7 bases clipped from V and 0 bases from J, the junction kept 10 bases outside the gene matches. Germline loops: CDR1 SGHRS, CDR2 YFSETQ. The CDR3 sequence: CASSKSGQASTDTQYF. CDR3 nucleotide sequence: TGCGCCAGCTCCAAATCGGGACAGGCCAGCACAGATACGCAGTATTTT.

This chain links TRBV5-5 with TRBJ1-5, with D unresolved. Trimming shortened V by 0 bases and J by 0 bases, and 10 bases separated the two germline ends. The length of the CDR3 is 16 residues. Germline lookup yields CDR1 SGHKS and CDR2 YYEKEE (reference sequence). This CDR3 is CASSLDRALSNQPQHF. DNA of the CDR3: TGTGCCAGCAGCTTGGACCGGGCCCTTAGCAATCAGCCCCAGCATTTT.